Ten or more counts support the clone carrying this TCR beta chain. Every donor gave approximately 10 milliliters of peripheral blood. The data were taken from a study of blood T cells in healthy people across ages. A sample-barcoded 5' primer and a J-beta primer mix were used in a second PCR of roughly 6 to 11 cycles. MiXCR, applied by TCRdb to the 5' RACE reads, yields one record per CDR3 protein. Of 750,000 to 850,000 distinct CDR3 sequences listed, just under 25% are singletons. The V end was cut by 6 bases, the J end by 0 bases, with 15 bases between. Germline CDR1 and CDR2: DFQATT and SNEGSKA (reference sequence). The CDR3 has 14 amino acids. This same sample was also part of a study on T cells of mothers and their children. That report notes: About 6 children and their three healthy Caucasian mothers were the donors. RNA was extracted, and all of it went into cDNA synthesis at roughly 1.6 ug per 15 ul. Every mother supplied over 9 million TCR beta CDR3 reads and every child several million.

Input material: blood. The chain joins TRBV20-1 to TRBJ2-7, with unresolved D. The source is a boy between 5 and 17 years old in good health. The CDR3 protein is CSAENRASSYEQYF. The CDR3 DNA reads TGCAGTGCCGAGAACCGGGCGAGCTCCTACGAGCAGTACTTC.